Below, 25 T cell receptor beta chains from the same sample are listed, as sequenced in a study of post-analysis software for immune sequencing data. Their cognate antigens are unknown. Study-wide results and caveats: Patients had higher frequencies than controls of roughly five TRBV segments, including TRBV5-6, TRBV5-1 and TRBV20-1.

Prepared libraries of TCR beta cDNA carried unique molecular identifiers. TCRdb redid the calling of the PCR reads with MiXCR, one entry per CDR3 protein. Of about 460,000 distinct CDR3 sequences listed, approximately 46% are singletons. Sequences were obtained from blood. These receptors were obtained from a girl between 10 and 17 years old with multiple sclerosis.

The J gene is TRBJ2-7, the V gene TRBV6-2 or TRBV6-3; no clear D. V was trimmed by 4 bases and J by 7 bases, leaving 14 bases between them. CDR1 and CDR2 from the germline V gene are MNHEY and SVGEGT. The CDR3 is 13 amino acids. Written as DNA, the CDR3 is TGTGCCAGCAGTTGGAACCCGGTGGATGAGCAGTACTTC. Translation gives CASSWNPVDEQYF.

The DNA of the CDR3 is TGTGCCAGCAGCTTAGCGGGAGGGAGTCTCACTGAAGCTTTCTTT. It yields the protein CASSLAGGSLTEAFF. The V gene is TRBV7-2, the J gene TRBJ1-1; D remains ambiguous. The CDR3 length is 15 residues. The V end lost 0 bases, the J end lost 4 bases, and 12 bases lay between the germline ends. The germline gives CDR1 SGHTA, CDR2 FQGNSA. Looking up the rest from reference TRBV7-2 and TRBJ1-1 gives the full variable domain: GAGVSQSPSNKVTEKGKDVELRCDPISGHTALYWYRQSLGQGLEFLIYFQGNSAPDKSGLPSDRFSAERTGGSVSTLTIQRTQQEDSAVYLCASSLAGGSLTEAFFGQGTRLTVV.

In the case of this clonotype: The junction departs from germline at one end; a sequencing error may be responsible. The chain joins TRBV27 to TRBJ2-3; possibly TRBD2 for D (5 bases). CDR3 length: 13 residues. The germline V gene has CDR1 MNHEY and CDR2 SMNVEV (reference sequence). Here the CDR3 reads CASIAWKTDTRYF. CDR3 DNA sequence: TGTGCCAGCATAGCGTGGAAAACAGATACGCGGTATTTT.

A few counts support this clonotype. V is TRBV7-2 and J is TRBJ2-5, with D unclear. The germline V gene encodes CDR1 SGHTA and CDR2 FQGNSA. The CDR3 has 13 residues. V was cut by 3 bases and J by 1 base, with 6 bases left in between. CDR3 sequence (DNA): TGTGCCAGCAGCTTTTCCACCCAAGAGACCCAGTACTTC. This codes for CASSFSTQETQYF. Full variable domain (remainder filled in from reference TRBV7-2 and TRBJ2-5): GAGVSQSPSNKVTEKGKDVELRCDPISGHTALYWYRQSLGQGLEFLIYFQGNSAPDKSGLPSDRFSAERTGGSVSTLTIQRTQQEDSAVYLCASSFSTQETQYFGPGTRLLVL.

This clonotype was picked up many times. The J gene is TRBJ2-3, the V gene TRBV4-2; D remains ambiguous. CDR3 length: 13 residues. V was trimmed by 0 bases and J by 3 bases, leaving 4 bases between them. Germline values: CDR1 LGHNA, CDR2 YNFKEQ. The CDR3 region is CASSQDSTDTQYF. For the CDR3, the DNA is TGTGCCAGCAGCCAAGATAGTACAGATACGCAGTATTTT.

This rearrangement joins TRBV7-6 to TRBJ2-7; D tentatively fits TRBD1 or TRBD2 (6 bases each). The V end lost 9 bases, the J end lost 3 bases, and 24 bases lay between the germline ends. This CDR3 is built from 16 residues. Germline V gene lookup returns CDR1 SGHVS and CDR2 FNYEAQ. CDR3 amino acids: CARMERGQGILYEQYF. The DNA for the CDR3 is TGTGCCAGAATGGAACGGGGGCAGGGAATACTCTACGAGCAGTACTTC.

The rearrangement links TRBV4-2 to TRBJ2-7; 8 bases are a match to TRBD1. CDR3 length: 12 amino acids. Looked up from germline, CDR1 is LGHNA and CDR2 is YNFKEQ. The V and J ends lost 7 bases and 7 bases, in that order; junction bases with no gene match: 6. The CDR3 sequence is CASKGTGGEQYF. CDR3 bases: TGTGCCAGCAAGGGGACAGGTGGTGAGCAGTACTTC.

The V call is TRBV29-1, the J call TRBJ2-1; perhaps TRBD2 as D (6 bases). CDR1 is SQVTM, CDR2 ANQGSEA, per germline. CDR3 length equals 15 residues. The V gene lost 8 bases and the J gene lost 0 bases, with 17 bases spanning the gap. This CDR3 is CSQSAGSSSYNEQFF. DNA of the CDR3: TGCAGCCAGTCCGCGGGGAGCAGCTCCTACAATGAGCAGTTCTTC.

This clonotype was counted only a few times. This chain connects TRBV28 to TRBJ2-5; 10 bases are shared with TRBD1. Germline-derived CDR1 and CDR2 are MDHEN and SYDVKM. V gave up 3 bases and J gave up 5 bases; unmatched junction bases: 6. The CDR3 loop spans 15 amino acids. CDR3 bases: TGTGCCAGCAGTTTCTCGGACAGGGGGGAGGAGACCCAGTACTTC. Translated: CASSFSDRGEETQYF.

Only a few counts were recorded for this clonotype. The genes are TRBV9 and TRBJ2-1; 9 bases line up with TRBD1. The CDR3 covers 16 residues. Trimming cost V 7 bases and J 2 bases; bases outside gene matches: 10. Germline V gene sequence: CDR1 SGDLS, CDR2 YYNGEE. This CDR3 is CASALPGTGTYNEQFF. CDR3 DNA: TGTGCCAGCGCGTTACCCGGGACAGGGACCTACAATGAGCAGTTCTTC.

The V gene is TRBV20-1, the J gene TRBJ2-7; the match to TRBD2 covers 9 bases. Germline V CDR1 and CDR2: DFQATT, SNEGSKA (reference sequence). V shed 0 bases, J shed 5 bases, and the junction held 5 bases outside the gene matches. CDR3 length: 14 amino acids. The CDR3, as DNA: TGCAGTGCTAGAGATCTTAGCGGGAGCGACGAGCAGTACTTC. The encoded protein is CSARDLSGSDEQYF.

The rearrangement uses TRBV12-3 or TRBV12-4 and TRBJ1-2; tentative D call: TRBD1 (5 bases). CDR3 length: 13 residues. The V and J ends lost 6 bases and 4 bases respectively, with 12 bases between them. The CDR3 spells CASSVGLIYGYTF. The CDR3 DNA sequence: TGTGCCAGCAGCGTGGGACTGATCTATGGCTACACCTTC.

This clonotype was counted between two and nine times. The chain's CDR3 is CASSLVLAGTYEQYF. The CDR3 DNA sequence: TGTGCCAGCAGTTTAGTTCTAGCGGGAACGTACGAGCAGTACTTC. The chain uses TRBV27 and TRBJ2-7, with 9 bases fitting TRBD2. This CDR3 region has 15 residues. Germline CDR1 MNHEY, CDR2 SMNVEV (reference sequence). V dropped 2 bases and J dropped 4; count of bases not matched to a gene: 6.

This clonotype was observed a few times. V usage is TRBV7-8 and J usage is TRBJ2-5; D remains unclear. V was pared by 1 base and J by 2 bases, with 8 bases between. The CDR3 length is 14 residues. Germline V gene lookup returns CDR1 SGHVS and CDR2 FQNEAQ. CDR3 sequence reads: CASSLVTVQETQYF. CDR3 in DNA: TGTGCCAGCAGCTTAGTGACCGTACAAGAGACCCAGTACTTC.

The rearrangement joins TRBV7-9 to TRBJ2-3; tentatively, D is TRBD2 (6 bases). The CDR3 has 17 residues. Germline-derived CDR1 and CDR2 are SEHNR and FQNEAQ (reference sequence). V was clipped by 5 bases and J by 6 bases, with 24 bases between them. DNA of the CDR3: TGTGCCAGCAGCGGAAGGTTTGGAAGGGGAGGTGAGGATACGCAGTATTTT. Its protein product is CASSGRFGRGGEDTQYF.

This clonotype was counted only a few times. The rearrangement joins TRBV6-5 to TRBJ2-7; D uncertain. This CDR3 spans 14 amino acids. V lost 0 bases, J lost 0 bases, and 6 bases lay in between. Germline lookup yields CDR1 MNHEY and CDR2 SVGAGI. The CDR3 reads CASSYSPASYEQYF. The CDR3 nucleotides read TGTGCCAGCAGTTACTCACCAGCCTCCTACGAGCAGTACTTC.

V is TRBV15 and J is TRBJ2-1; D uncertain. V was cut by 8 bases and J by 8 bases, with 13 bases left in between. CDR1 is LNHNV and CDR2 is YYDKDF in the germline V gene (reference sequence). This CDR3 contains 12 residues. CDR3 DNA: TGTGCCACCCACGACGTAGGAGATGAGCAGTTCTTC. It encodes CATHDVGDEQFF.

This clonotype was seen only a few times. V is TRBV7-2 and J is TRBJ1-5; TRBD1 matches at 7 bases. The CDR3 has 14 amino acids. Per germline, CDR1 SGHTA and CDR2 FQGNSA. J lost 4 bases, V lost 5 bases, and 5 bases had no gene match. The CDR3 sequence is CASSPTGANQPQHF. The CDR3 coding sequence is TGTGCCAGCAGCCCCACAGGGGCGAATCAGCCCCAGCATTTT.

V and J are TRBV18 and TRBJ2-6; D is uncertain. The CDR3 totals 18 residues. The germline V gene has CDR1 KGHSH and CDR2 LQKENI. Trimming left V 0 bases short and J 0 bases short, with 12 bases between. In nucleotides, the CDR3 is TGTGCCAGCTCACCACCGGGTAAACAGATCTCTGGGGCCAACGTCCTGACTTTC. It codes for CASSPPGKQISGANVLTF. Using reference TRBV18 and TRBJ2-6 for the parts outside the CDR3, the full variable domain is NAGVMQNPRHLVRRRGQEARLRCSPMKGHSHVYWYRQLPEEGLKFMVYLQKENIIDESGMPKERFSAEFPKEGPSILRIQQVVRGDSAAYFCASSPPGKQISGANVLTFGAGSRLTVL.

This clonotype was seen only a few times. The J gene is TRBJ2-7, the V gene TRBV5-1; 10 bases agree with TRBD2. Trimming cost V 4 bases and J 5 bases; bases outside gene matches: 12. The CDR3 is made up of 16 amino acids. Germline V CDR1 and CDR2: SGHRS, YFSETQ. CDR3 sequence reads: CASSPTTSGTPHEQYF. The DNA of the CDR3 is TGCGCCAGCAGCCCGACCACTAGCGGGACCCCCCACGAGCAGTACTTC.

This clonotype has more than one count but fewer than ten. This chain joins TRBV11-2 and TRBJ2-7; 7 bases map to TRBD2. Germline V gene data show CDR1 as SGHAT and CDR2 as FQNNGV. Trimming removed 4 bases from V and 3 bases from J; junction bases left unmatched: 9. This CDR3 is 15 amino acids long. The CDR3 region is CASSSPLASVYEQYF. In DNA, the CDR3 is TGTGCCAGCAGCTCACCACTAGCGTCTGTCTACGAGCAGTACTTC.

The genes are TRBV20-1 and TRBJ1-6, with D unclear. The CDR3 sequence is 12 residues long. Germline values: CDR1 DFQATT, CDR2 SNEGSKA (reference sequence). V was cut by 3 bases and J by 4 bases, with 4 bases left in between. The CDR3 region is CSASLYNSPLHF. CDR3 nucleotides: TGCAGTGCTAGCCTTTATAATTCACCCCTCCACTTT.

There are a few counts of this clonotype. The chain carries TRBV10-2 and TRBJ2-5, with 14 bases lining up with TRBD2. The better agreement between TRBJ2-7 and the DNA end casts doubt on the J call. CDR3 size: 13 residues. Germline values: CDR1 WSHSY, CDR2 SAAADI. This CDR3 is CASGGLAGDEQYF. The DNA for the CDR3 is TGCGCCAGTGGGGGACTAGCGGGGGACGAGCAGTACTTC.

This clonotype was observed a handful of times. This chain connects TRBV6-6 to TRBJ2-5; D gene unclear. CDR3 size: 13 residues. The germline V gene has CDR1 MNHNY and CDR2 SVGAGI (reference sequence). The V and J ends lost 0 bases and 11 bases respectively, with 13 bases between them. DNA of the CDR3: TGTGCCAGCAGTTACTCGGGTCTGCCGGAGCAGTACTTC. It is translated as CASSYSGLPEQYF.

The chain combines TRBV28 with TRBJ1-2, with D unclear. Per germline, CDR1 MDHEN and CDR2 SYDVKM. CDR3 length: 14 residues. Deletions cut 3 bases from V and 0 bases from J, with 8 bases between. CDR3 coding DNA: TGTGCCAGCAGTTTGGGCAGGTCTAACTATGGCTACACCTTC. Its protein product is CASSLGRSNYGYTF.